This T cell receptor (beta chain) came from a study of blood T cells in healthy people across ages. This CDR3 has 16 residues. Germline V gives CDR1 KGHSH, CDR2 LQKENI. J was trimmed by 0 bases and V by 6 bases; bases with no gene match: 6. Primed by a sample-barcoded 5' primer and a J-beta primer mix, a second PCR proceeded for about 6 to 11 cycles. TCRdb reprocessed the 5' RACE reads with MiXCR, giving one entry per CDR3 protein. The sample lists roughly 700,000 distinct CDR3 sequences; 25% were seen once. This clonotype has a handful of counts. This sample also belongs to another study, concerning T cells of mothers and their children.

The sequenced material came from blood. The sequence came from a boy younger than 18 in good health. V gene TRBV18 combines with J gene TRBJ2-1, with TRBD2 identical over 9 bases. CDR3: CASSGSGGSSYNEQFF. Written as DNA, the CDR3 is TGTGCCAGCTCGGGGAGCGGGGGGAGCTCCTACAATGAGCAGTTCTTC.